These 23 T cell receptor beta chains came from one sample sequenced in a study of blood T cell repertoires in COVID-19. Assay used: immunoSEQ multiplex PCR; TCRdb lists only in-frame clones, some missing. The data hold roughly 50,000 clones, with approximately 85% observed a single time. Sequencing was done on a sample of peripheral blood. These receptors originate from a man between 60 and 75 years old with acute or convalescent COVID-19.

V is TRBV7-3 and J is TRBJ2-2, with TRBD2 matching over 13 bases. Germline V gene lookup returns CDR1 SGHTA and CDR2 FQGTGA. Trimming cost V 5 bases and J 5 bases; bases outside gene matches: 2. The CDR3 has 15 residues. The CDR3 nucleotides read TGTGCCAGCAGCCAGGGACTAGCGGGAACCGGGGAGCTGTTTTTT. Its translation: CASSQGLAGTGELFF.

Written as DNA, the CDR3 is TGTGCCACCAGTGAGGGGACTAGCGGGAGGGCCGGCTACAATGAGCAGTTCTTC. Protein sequence: CATSEGTSGRAGYNEQFF. J is TRBJ2-1 and V is TRBV24-1, with 16 bases lining up with TRBD2. The CDR3 loop spans 18 amino acids. The germline CDR1 and CDR2 sequences are KGHDR and SFDVKD. V was pared by 4 bases and J by 3 bases, with 5 bases of the junction left unmatched.

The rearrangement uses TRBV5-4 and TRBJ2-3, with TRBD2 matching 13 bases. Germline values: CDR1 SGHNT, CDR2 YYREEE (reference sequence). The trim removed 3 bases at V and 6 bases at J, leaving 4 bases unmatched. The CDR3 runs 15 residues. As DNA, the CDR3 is TGTGCCAGCAGCTCTACACTAGCGGGGGGGGATACGCAGTATTTT. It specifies CASSSTLAGGDTQYF.

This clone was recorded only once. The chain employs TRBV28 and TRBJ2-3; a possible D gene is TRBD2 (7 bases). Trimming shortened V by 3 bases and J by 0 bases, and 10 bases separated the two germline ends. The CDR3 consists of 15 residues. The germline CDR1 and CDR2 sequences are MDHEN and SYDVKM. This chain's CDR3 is CASSLAGASTDTQYF. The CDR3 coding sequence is TGTGCCAGCAGTTTGGCGGGGGCGAGCACAGATACGCAGTATTTT.

The CDR3 nucleotides read TGTGCCAGCAGTTACTCGCCAGGGGGGAACTATGGCTACACCTTC. Translated: CASSYSPGGNYGYTF. This chain connects TRBV6-5 to TRBJ1-2; TRBD1 matches 7 bases. The CDR3 sequence is 15 residues long. The germline gives CDR1 MNHEY, CDR2 SVGAGI. Trimming took 0 bases from V and 2 from J; bases not matched to a gene: 3.

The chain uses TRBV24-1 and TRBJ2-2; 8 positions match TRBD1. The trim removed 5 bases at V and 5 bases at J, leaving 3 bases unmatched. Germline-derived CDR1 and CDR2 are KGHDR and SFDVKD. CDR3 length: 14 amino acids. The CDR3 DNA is TGTGCCACCAGTGCGACAGGGGAAACCGGGGAGCTGTTTTTT. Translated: CATSATGETGELFF.

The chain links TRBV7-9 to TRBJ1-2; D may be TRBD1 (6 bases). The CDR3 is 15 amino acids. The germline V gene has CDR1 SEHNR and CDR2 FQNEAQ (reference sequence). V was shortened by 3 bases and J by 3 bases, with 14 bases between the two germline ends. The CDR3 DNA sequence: TGTGCCAGCAGCTTGGGTCGACAGGCCCACTATGGCTACACCTTC. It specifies CASSLGRQAHYGYTF.

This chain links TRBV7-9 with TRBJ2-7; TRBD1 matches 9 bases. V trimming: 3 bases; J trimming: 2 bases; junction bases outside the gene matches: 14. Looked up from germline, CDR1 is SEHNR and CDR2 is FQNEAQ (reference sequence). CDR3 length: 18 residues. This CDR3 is CASSLGGTGSPRTYEQYF. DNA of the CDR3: TGTGCCAGCAGCTTGGGCGGGACAGGGTCTCCCCGAACCTACGAGCAGTACTTC.

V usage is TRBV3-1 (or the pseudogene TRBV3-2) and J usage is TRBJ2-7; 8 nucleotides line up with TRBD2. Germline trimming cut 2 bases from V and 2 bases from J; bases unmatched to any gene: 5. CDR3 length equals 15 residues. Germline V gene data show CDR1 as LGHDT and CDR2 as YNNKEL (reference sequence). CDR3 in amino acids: CASSQRLAIPYEQYF. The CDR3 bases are TGTGCCAGCAGCCAAAGACTAGCGATTCCCTACGAGCAGTACTTC.

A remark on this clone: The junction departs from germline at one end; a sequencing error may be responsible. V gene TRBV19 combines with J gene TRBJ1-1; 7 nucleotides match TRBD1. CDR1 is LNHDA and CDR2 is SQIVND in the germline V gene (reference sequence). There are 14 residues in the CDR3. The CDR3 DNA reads TGTGCCAGTCAAGACAGGGCCGGGAACGCTGAAGCTTTCTTT. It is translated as CASQDRAGNAEAFF.

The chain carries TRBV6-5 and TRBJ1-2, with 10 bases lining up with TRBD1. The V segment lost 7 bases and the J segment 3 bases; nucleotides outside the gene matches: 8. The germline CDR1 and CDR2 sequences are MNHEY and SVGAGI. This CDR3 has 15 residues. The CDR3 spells CASIPGQGKYYGYTF. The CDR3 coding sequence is TGTGCCAGCATCCCGGGACAGGGGAAATACTATGGCTACACCTTC.

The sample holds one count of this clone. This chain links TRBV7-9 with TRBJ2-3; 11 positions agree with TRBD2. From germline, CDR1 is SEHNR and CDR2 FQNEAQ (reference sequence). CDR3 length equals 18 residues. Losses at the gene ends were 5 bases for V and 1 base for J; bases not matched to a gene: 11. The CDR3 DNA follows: TGTGCCAGCAGCCCAAAGGCGCTAGCGGGAGGACGCACAGATACGCAGTATTTT. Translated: CASSPKALAGGRTDTQYF.

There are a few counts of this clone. CDR3 sequence: CASSLTSGSTGELFF. Written as DNA, the CDR3 is TGTGCCAGCAGCTTGACTAGCGGGAGTACCGGGGAGCTGTTTTTT. The V call is TRBV5-5, the J call TRBJ2-2, with 11 bases fitting TRBD2. The germline V gene encodes CDR1 SGHKS and CDR2 YYEKEE (reference sequence). CDR3 length: 15 residues. J lost 5 bases, V lost 1 base, and 1 base had no gene match.

The CDR3 DNA is TGCGCCAGCAGCTTGGTACCGGGAGTAAAGAGAGAGCAGTACTTC. This codes for CASSLVPGVKREQYF. This chain connects TRBV5-1 to TRBJ2-7, with D possibly being TRBD2 (6 bases). V dropped 0 bases and J dropped 7 bases, with 17 bases sitting between them. From germline, CDR1 is SGHRS and CDR2 YFSETQ. The CDR3 contains 15 residues.

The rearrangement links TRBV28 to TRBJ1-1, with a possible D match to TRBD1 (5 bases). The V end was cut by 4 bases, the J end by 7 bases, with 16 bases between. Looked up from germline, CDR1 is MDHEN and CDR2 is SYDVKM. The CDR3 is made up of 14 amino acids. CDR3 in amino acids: CASSSKAGQDEAFF. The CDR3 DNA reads TGTGCCAGCAGTTCGAAGGCGGGGCAGGATGAAGCTTTCTTT.

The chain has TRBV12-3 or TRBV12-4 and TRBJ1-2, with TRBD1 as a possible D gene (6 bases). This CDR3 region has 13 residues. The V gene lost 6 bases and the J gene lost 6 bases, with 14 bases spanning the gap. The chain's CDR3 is CASSHNRADGYTF. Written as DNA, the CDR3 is TGTGCCAGCAGCCATAACAGGGCAGATGGCTACACCTTC.

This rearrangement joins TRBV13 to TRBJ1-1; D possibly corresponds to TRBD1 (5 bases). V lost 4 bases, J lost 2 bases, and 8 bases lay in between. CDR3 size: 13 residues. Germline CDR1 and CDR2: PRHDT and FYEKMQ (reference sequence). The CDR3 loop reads CASSSTDNTEAFF. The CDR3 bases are TGTGCCAGCAGCTCGACAGACAACACTGAAGCTTTCTTT.

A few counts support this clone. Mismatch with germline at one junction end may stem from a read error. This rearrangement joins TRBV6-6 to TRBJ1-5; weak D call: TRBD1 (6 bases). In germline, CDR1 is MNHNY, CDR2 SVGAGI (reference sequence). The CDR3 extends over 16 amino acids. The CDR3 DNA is TGTGCCAGCAGCTACTTGGGTGGGGGCGATAATCAGCCCCAGCATTTT. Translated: CASSYLGGGDNQPQHF.

CDR3 nucleotide sequence: TGCAGCGCAAGGGGGCCCCCCTCCTACGAGCAGTACTTC. Its translation: CSARGPPSYEQYF. The chain links TRBV29-1 to TRBJ2-7; 7 nucleotides align to TRBD1. Germline trimming cut 7 bases from V and 0 bases from J; bases unmatched to any gene: 6. The CDR3 has 13 residues. In germline, CDR1 is SQVTM, CDR2 ANQGSEA.

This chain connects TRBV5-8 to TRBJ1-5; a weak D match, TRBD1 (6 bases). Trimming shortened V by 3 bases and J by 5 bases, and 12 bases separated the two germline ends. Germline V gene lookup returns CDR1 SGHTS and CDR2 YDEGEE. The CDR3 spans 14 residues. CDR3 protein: CASSSGQPHQPQHF. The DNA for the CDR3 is TGTGCCAGCAGCTCAGGACAGCCCCATCAGCCCCAGCATTTT.

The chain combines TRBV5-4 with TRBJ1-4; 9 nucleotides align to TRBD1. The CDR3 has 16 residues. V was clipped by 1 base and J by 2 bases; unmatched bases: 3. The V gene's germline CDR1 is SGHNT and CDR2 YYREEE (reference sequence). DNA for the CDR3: TGTGCCAGCAGCTTGCGACAGGGGGGGACTAATGAAAAACTGTTTTTT. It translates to CASSLRQGGTNEKLFF.

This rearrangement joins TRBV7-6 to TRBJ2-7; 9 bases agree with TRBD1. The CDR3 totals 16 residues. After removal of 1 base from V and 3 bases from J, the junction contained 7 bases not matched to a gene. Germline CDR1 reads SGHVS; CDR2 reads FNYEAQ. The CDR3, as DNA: TGTGCCAGCAGCTTAGGGGTGAGGGGACAGGGCTACGAGCAGTACTTC. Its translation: CASSLGVRGQGYEQYF.

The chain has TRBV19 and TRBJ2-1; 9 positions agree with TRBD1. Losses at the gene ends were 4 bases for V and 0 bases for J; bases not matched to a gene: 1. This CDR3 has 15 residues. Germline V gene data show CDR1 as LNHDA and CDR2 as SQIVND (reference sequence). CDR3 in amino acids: CASSKTGGSYNEQFF. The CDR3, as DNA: TGTGCCAGTAGTAAGACAGGGGGCTCCTACAATGAGCAGTTCTTC.